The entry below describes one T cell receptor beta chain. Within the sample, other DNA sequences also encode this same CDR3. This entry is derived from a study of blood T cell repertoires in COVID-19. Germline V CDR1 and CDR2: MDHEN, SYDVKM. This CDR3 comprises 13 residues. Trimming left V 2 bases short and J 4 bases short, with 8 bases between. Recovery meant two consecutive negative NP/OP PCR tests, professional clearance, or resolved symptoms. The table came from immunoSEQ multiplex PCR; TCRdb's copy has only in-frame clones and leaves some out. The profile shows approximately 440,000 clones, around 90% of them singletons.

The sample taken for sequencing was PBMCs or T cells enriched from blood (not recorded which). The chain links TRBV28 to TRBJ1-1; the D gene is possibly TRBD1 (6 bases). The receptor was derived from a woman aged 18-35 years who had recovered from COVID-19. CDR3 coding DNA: TGTGCCAGCAGTTTAGAAGGGGGCACTGAAGCTTTCTTT. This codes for CASSLEGGTEAFF.